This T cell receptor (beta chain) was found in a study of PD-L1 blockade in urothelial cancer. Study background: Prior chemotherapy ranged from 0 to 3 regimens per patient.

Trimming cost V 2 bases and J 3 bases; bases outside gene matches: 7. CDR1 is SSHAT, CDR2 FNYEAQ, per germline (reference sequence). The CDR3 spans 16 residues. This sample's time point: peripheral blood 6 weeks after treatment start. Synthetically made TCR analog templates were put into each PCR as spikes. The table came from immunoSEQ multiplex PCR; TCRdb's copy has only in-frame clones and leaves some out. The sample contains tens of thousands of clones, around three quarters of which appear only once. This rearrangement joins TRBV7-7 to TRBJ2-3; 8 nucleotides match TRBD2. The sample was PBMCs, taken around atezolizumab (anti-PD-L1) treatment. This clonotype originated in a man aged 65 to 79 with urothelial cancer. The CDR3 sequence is CASSLMPGGGTDTQYF. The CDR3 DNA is TGTGCCAGCAGCTTAATGCCCGGGGGGGGGACAGATACGCAGTATTTT.